What follows describes a single T cell receptor beta chain. The data were obtained in a study of blood T cell repertoires in COVID-19. In the original analysis: Amplifying reference gene primers gave estimates of nucleated cell counts. Sequencing was performed with immunoSEQ multiplex PCR; in TCRdb, only in-frame clones are kept and a portion is missing. That table supplies the V and J calls and clone size; D and trimming were determined from the DNA. The repertoire consists of over 100,000 clones, with around 81% occurring once and the leading ten covering over 7.5%. The V gene lost 1 base and the J gene lost 8 bases, with 12 bases spanning the gap. This CDR3 comprises 14 residues. Germline V gene sequence: CDR1 LGHNA, CDR2 YNFKEQ.

Material for sequencing was peripheral blood. The TCR was taken from an older woman with active or convalescent COVID-19. This chain connects TRBV4-2 to TRBJ2-1; D is possibly TRBD2 (6 bases). The CDR3 DNA reads TGTGCCAGCAGCCAAGCGGGAGAAGGCTATGAGCAGTTCTTC. Residues: CASSQAGEGYEQFF.